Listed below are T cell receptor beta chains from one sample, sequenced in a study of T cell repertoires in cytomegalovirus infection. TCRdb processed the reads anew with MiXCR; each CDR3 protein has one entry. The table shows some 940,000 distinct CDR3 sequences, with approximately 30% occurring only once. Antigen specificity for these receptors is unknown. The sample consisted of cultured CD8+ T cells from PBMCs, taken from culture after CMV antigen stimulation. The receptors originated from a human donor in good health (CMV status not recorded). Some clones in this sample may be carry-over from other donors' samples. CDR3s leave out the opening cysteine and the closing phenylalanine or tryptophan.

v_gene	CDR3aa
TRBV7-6	ASSLGSASNQPQH
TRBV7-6	ASSRTPLATDTQY
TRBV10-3	AISVIPIDNTGELF
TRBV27	ASSLAGGSNTGELF
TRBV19	ASSRPSWAGNQDEQF
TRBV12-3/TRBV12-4	ASRPCNEQF
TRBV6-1	ASRGRGGEQY
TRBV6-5	ASSYPDNQPQH
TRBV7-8	ASSLGGGLSTLSGANVLT
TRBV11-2	ASSSWDSSRDTEAF
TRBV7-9	ASSSTSGQQYEQY
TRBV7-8	ASSLLVADSPLH
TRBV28	ASSPSTSGGPLDSYNEQF
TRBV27	ASSLGSLYEQY
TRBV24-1	ATSARDSYQPQH
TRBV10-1	ASSDTGDPQH
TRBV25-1	ASSEYTGQDYT
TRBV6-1	ATFPGVGTEAF
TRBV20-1	SARDASGGGEQF
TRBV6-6	ASSYSGPSYNSPLH
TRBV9	ASSAGQATTGELF
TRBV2	ASPVSADGEAF
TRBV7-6	ASSLGGGAGELF
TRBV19	ASSPTSGEYEQY
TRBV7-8	ASSLTTGGIDYGYT
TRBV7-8	ASSSTGEKETQY
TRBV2	ASDTQTANYGYT
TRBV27	ASSALAGGREQY
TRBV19	ASRLTPGQANQPQH
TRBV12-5	ASGYNTGTDGRTGVLNQPQH
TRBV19	ASSITSNNEQF
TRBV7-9	ASSGDSFEAF
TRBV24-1	ATSASGQGPPGRTDTQY
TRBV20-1	SVARGNTGELF
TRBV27	ASSPGLGNTGELF
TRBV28	ASSLLRTGGNEQF
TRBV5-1	ASSIDRVLGTDTQY
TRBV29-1	SGEDTDNEQF
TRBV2	ASSAGGASTDTQY
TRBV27	ASSLSLTEGGTQY
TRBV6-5	ASSYSPGGRETQY
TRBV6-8	ASAFPGPETGELF
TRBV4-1	ASSGPGLAGRINEQF
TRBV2	ASSVHRPDGF
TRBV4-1	ASSPLVTILAKNIQY
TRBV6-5	ASSYRSEQF
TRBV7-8	VSSLVGGETQY
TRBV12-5	ASGWERTANYGYT
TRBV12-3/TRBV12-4	ASSLGPSEPSSYEQY
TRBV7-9	ASRGQGASYNEQF
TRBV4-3	ASSQEGQGAFYGYT
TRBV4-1	ASSHFLAGGPNNEQF
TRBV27	ASSQMIREDSPLH
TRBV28	ASSLGLANQETQY